This TCR beta chain appears in the sequencing data of a study of T cells in Graves' hyperthyroidism and ophthalmopathy (dated by TCRdb to between 2018 and 2020). With respect to the entire study: Peripheral blood samples were taken at the time of initial diagnosis, prior to any treatment. To identify distinguishing TCR V-J signatures, a discovery cohort of about 100 patients was used, comprising roughly 45 with Graves' ophthalmopathy and roughly 60 with stable Graves' hyperthyroidism. Whether ophthalmopathy could be predicted prospectively was tested in an independent validation cohort made up of approximately 19 hyperthyroidism patients plus 17 patients who later progressed to ophthalmopathy. The approximately 98 discovery patients were randomly divided into training and test sets at a 7:3 ratio. In six Graves' hyperthyroidism patients, the study also compared T-cell repertoires from thyroid tissue with T-cell repertoires from blood. Following sampling, methimazole starting at 30 mg daily was given to hyperthyroidism patients, and high-dose intravenous methylprednisolone was given to ophthalmopathy patients. According to the paper, TCR Vbeta CDR3 sequencing was carried out on more than 120 peripheral blood samples, which came from approximately 43 ophthalmopathy, around 75 hyperthyroidism and about 17 progressor patients.

Trimming takes 2 bases from V and 3 bases from J, and the germline ends sit 11 bases apart. From a lookup of the germline V gene (reference sequence), CDR1 and CDR2 are SEHNR and FQNEAQ. Inclusive of the bounding cysteine and phenylalanine, the CDR3 is 15 residues long. The read is trimmed to its CDR3 DNA, 45 bases read in frame from base 1. Many counts were recorded for this clonotype. No antigen is known for it. Base qualities are not provided; no much larger clone lies one nucleotide away. Here is what the overall study found, with its caveats: Most expanded thyroid clonotypes (frequency above 0.001) were also detected in blood, a finding suggesting that blood repertoires may reflect thyroid immune responses. Sample size was not statistically predetermined, and investigators were not blinded to group allocation. Ophthalmopathy was separated from stable hyperthyroidism by a 13 V-J signature model, with about 86% sensitivity and about 81% specificity obtained in cross-validation and 80%/75% obtained in testing. In validation, progression to ophthalmopathy was predicted by the model with about 70% sensitivity and just over 72% specificity, a median of around 5.9 months before onset.

Hyperthyroidism patients were newly diagnosed, with disease duration under 2 months, and aged 18 to 65 years. Any patient with an uncontrolled infection, another autoimmune disease, pregnancy or lactation was excluded. Diagnoses relied on clinical symptoms, serum thyroxine and TRAb, thyroid ultrasound and orbital computed tomography. Blood from progressor patients was drawn when they were first diagnosed with hyperthyroidism, before any ophthalmopathy symptoms appeared. PBMCs were separated from roughly 10 ml of fresh peripheral blood using Ficoll-Paque density gradient centrifugation. Progressor patients were first diagnosed with Graves' hyperthyroidism and then developed ophthalmopathy during follow-up. Total RNA was extracted with Trizol reagent, and quality was checked on an Agilent 2100 Bioanalyzer. The TCR beta CDR3 regions were amplified from the RNA transcripts. A first-round RT-PCR of the TCR CDR3 used the HTBI primer set with the Qiagen OneStep RT-PCR kit. Libraries were constructed in a second round of multiplex PCR, after which size selection and purification were carried out. Libraries were sequenced paired-end with 100 bp reads on an Illumina HiSeq2000. The study's own analysis went as follows. SOAPnuke was used to process the raw data, throwing out any read that contained adapters or uncalled bases, had a mean Phred below 15, or lacked an exact constant-primer or identifier match. COPE v1.2.5 was used to merge high-quality paired reads, and clonotypes were defined as unique nucleotide sequences. MiTCR v1.1 was used to align the clonotypes against IMGT TRBV, TRBD and TRBJ reference segments. The analysis included only V-J combinations with a frequency above 0.0001, which together covered 99% to 99.2% of the repertoires. The TCS score was defined as F50 (clonal expansion) divided by E x V (chaos), with BLOSUM62-based TCRdist calculated between CDR3 peptides within each V-J. Welch's t-statistics and random forest reduced roughly 530 V-J features to about 13, which were used in a naive Bayes classifier (R e1071). TCRdb reran the public reads through fastp at Q25 and MiXCR, keeping productive beta chains. Under each unique CDR3 protein, matching rows form one entry showing the most common genes and DNA. These V and J calls are TCRdb output, not the study's own analysis. In this sample the table shows hundreds of thousands of distinct CDR3 sequences, about 15% of which occur a single time. The ten largest clones capture more than 5% of the sample.

This TCR was recovered from a woman younger than 45 with Graves' hyperthyroidism that later progressed to Graves' ophthalmopathy. The sample was blood. The chain joins TRBV7-9 to TRBJ1-3, with the D gene not clear enough to name. The CDR3 region has the sequence CASSLQNSHGNTIYF. The DNA sequence follows: TGTGCCAGCAGCTTACAGAACAGCCATGGAAACACCATATATTTT.